The next 18 T cell receptor beta chains were all read from a single sample in a study of blood T cell repertoires in COVID-19. The table came from immunoSEQ multiplex PCR; TCRdb's copy has only in-frame clones and leaves some out. The table records about 130,000 clones, about 83% of them present only once. Sequencing input: peripheral blood. All receptors derive from a human donor in a cohort sampled during active COVID-19.

This chain joins TRBV5-1 and TRBJ2-2; 7 nucleotides line up with TRBD2. The CDR3 runs 16 residues. Germline trimming cut 4 bases from V and 2 bases from J; bases unmatched to any gene: 8. Germline CDR1 reads SGHRS; CDR2 reads YFSETQ. DNA for the CDR3: TGCGCCAGCAGCCCTGTACTAGCGCCCAACACCGGGGAGCTGTTTTTT. The encoded protein is CASSPVLAPNTGELFF.

The chain combines TRBV7-9 with TRBJ2-5; 9 bases are shared with TRBD1. CDR1 is SEHNR, CDR2 FQNEAQ, per germline (reference sequence). J lost 1 base, V lost 4 bases, and 7 bases had no gene match. The CDR3 runs to 16 residues. The CDR3, as DNA: TGTGCCAGCAGCTCGAAAACAGGGGGCTCCCAAGAGACCCAGTACTTC. It specifies CASSSKTGGSQETQYF.

The chain employs TRBV5-1 and TRBJ2-3; possibly TRBD2 for D (5 bases). V gave up 7 bases and J gave up 0 bases, with 18 bases separating them. Germline values: CDR1 SGHRS, CDR2 YFSETQ. CDR3 length: 16 residues. The CDR3 spells CASDLGRVGSTDTQYF. CDR3 coding DNA: TGCGCCAGCGACTTGGGGAGAGTCGGTAGCACAGATACGCAGTATTTT.

V usage is TRBV6-1 and J usage is TRBJ2-5; possibly TRBD2 for D (5 bases). The ends were cut back, 1 base at V and 4 bases at J, with 13 bases in the middle. Germline V lookup: CDR1 MNHNS, CDR2 SASEGT. This CDR3 spans 15 amino acids. The CDR3 DNA reads TGTGCCAGCAGTGAAGTGGGCGCCGCGGGAGAGACCCAGTACTTC. Translating it yields CASSEVGAAGETQYF.

This clone was observed a few times. The chain is built from TRBV18 and TRBJ1-5; the D is unclear. The V end lost 2 bases, the J end lost 6 bases, and 5 bases lay between the germline ends. CDR3 length: 12 residues. Germline CDR1 reads KGHSH; CDR2 reads LQKENI. CDR3 residues: CASSPFGQPQHF. Written as DNA, the CDR3 is TGTGCCAGCTCACCATTCGGTCAGCCCCAGCATTTT.

V gene TRBV7-7 combines with J gene TRBJ2-5; 12 bases map to TRBD2. Germline CDR1 reads SSHAT; CDR2 reads FNYEAQ (reference sequence). The CDR3 has 17 residues. After removal of 4 bases from V and 1 base from J, the junction contained 7 bases not matched to a gene. The CDR3 spells CASSSNGLAGFQETQYF. CDR3 DNA sequence: TGTGCCAGCAGCTCTAACGGACTAGCGGGATTCCAAGAGACCCAGTACTTC.

The chain links TRBV7-9 to TRBJ2-4, with a weak D call TRBD1 (6 bases). The V gene's germline CDR1 is SEHNR and CDR2 FQNEAQ (reference sequence). This CDR3 contains 11 residues. Trimming pared 3 bases from V and 16 bases from J, leaving 13 bases between. CDR3 amino acids: CASSFSGHYYF. The CDR3 region has the DNA TGTGCCAGCAGCTTTTCGGGACATTATTACTTC.

This clone has only one observation. This chain joins TRBV27 and TRBJ2-1, with 8 nucleotides matching TRBD2. After removal of 1 base from V and 2 bases from J, the junction contained 7 bases not matched to a gene. Germline values: CDR1 MNHEY, CDR2 SMNVEV (reference sequence). This CDR3 spans 17 amino acids. CDR3 region: CASSLLALAGAYNEQFF. Written as DNA, the CDR3 is TGTGCCAGCAGTTTATTAGCCCTAGCGGGCGCCTACAATGAGCAGTTCTTC.

The chain links TRBV4-1 to TRBJ2-3; 12 bases are a match to TRBD2. Germline lookup yields CDR1 MGHRA and CDR2 YSYEKL. V shed 2 bases and J 4 bases; nucleotides not matched to a gene: 4. The CDR3 consists of 16 residues. The CDR3 spells CASSQLAGGPPDTQYF. In DNA, the CDR3 is TGCGCCAGCAGCCAACTAGCGGGAGGGCCCCCAGATACGCAGTATTTT.

The gene calls are TRBV6-2 or TRBV6-3 and TRBJ1-1; the D is unclear. The CDR3 spans 11 residues. Germline V lookup: CDR1 MNHEY, CDR2 SVGEGT. V lost 5 bases, J lost 11 bases, and 12 bases lay in between. This chain's CDR3 is CASSLGRAAFF. CDR3 in DNA: TGTGCCAGCAGTCTAGGGCGGGCGGCTTTCTTT.

The chain couples TRBV27 to TRBJ1-1, with D maybe TRBD1 (6 bases). This CDR3 region has 14 residues. CDR1 is MNHEY, CDR2 SMNVEV, per germline (reference sequence). The V end lost 9 bases, the J end lost 7 bases, and 21 bases lay between the germline ends. The CDR3 reads CASADGGPLDEAFF. In nucleotides, the CDR3 is TGTGCCAGTGCAGATGGGGGCCCCCTCGATGAAGCTTTCTTT.

This chain joins TRBV30 and TRBJ2-1, with TRBD2 matching over 10 bases. V lost 4 bases, J lost 6 bases, and 12 bases stayed unmatched. Germline CDR1 and CDR2: GTSNPN and SVGIG (reference sequence). The CDR3 covers 16 residues. The DNA of the CDR3 is TGTGCCTGGACTAGCGGGAGTCCCAAAGACCCCAATGAGCAGTTCTTC. It is translated as CAWTSGSPKDPNEQFF.

The V call is TRBV30, the J call TRBJ2-4, with TRBD2 matching over 13 bases. Germline V lookup: CDR1 GTSNPN, CDR2 SVGIG (reference sequence). This CDR3 is 18 amino acids long. V gave up 0 bases and J gave up 6 bases; unmatched junction bases: 11. Here the CDR3 reads CAWSVDRTSGRHGNIQYF. Written as DNA, the CDR3 is TGTGCCTGGAGTGTCGACCGGACTAGCGGGAGACATGGAAACATTCAGTACTTC.

This rearrangement joins TRBV18 to TRBJ2-1, with TRBD2 as a possible D gene (5 bases). Between the trimmed V and J ends, which lost 1 base and 3 bases, there was a span of 10 bases. Germline lookup yields CDR1 KGHSH and CDR2 LQKENI. This CDR3 is 15 amino acids long. The CDR3 nucleotides read TGTGCCAGCTCACCACTCCTAGCTCACTACAATGAGCAGTTCTTC. It is translated as CASSPLLAHYNEQFF. Filled out from reference TRBV18 and TRBJ2-1, the complete variable domain reads NAGVMQNPRHLVRRRGQEARLRCSPMKGHSHVYWYRQLPEEGLKFMVYLQKENIIDESGMPKERFSAEFPKEGPSILRIQQVVRGDSAAYFCASSPLLAHYNEQFFGPGTRLTVL.

The chain recombines TRBV7-8 with TRBJ2-4, with D unclear. V lost 4 bases and J 4 bases, leaving 14 bases between the germline ends. Germline V gene lookup returns CDR1 SGHVS and CDR2 FQNEAQ. The CDR3 runs to 15 residues. The CDR3 here is CASSSQGVLKNIQYF. Here the CDR3 DNA reads TGTGCCAGCAGCTCCCAAGGAGTTTTGAAAAACATTCAGTACTTC.

The chain recombines TRBV5-1 with TRBJ2-1; TRBD1 agrees at 8 bases. Germline V gene lookup returns CDR1 SGHRS and CDR2 YFSETQ. Trimming took 7 bases from V and 8 from J; bases not matched to a gene: 14. CDR3 length: 15 amino acids. This CDR3 is CASYKTGGSQYEQFF. CDR3 DNA sequence: TGCGCCAGCTACAAAACAGGGGGGTCACAATATGAGCAGTTCTTC.

The V and J genes are TRBV30 and TRBJ2-7; weak D call: TRBD1 (6 bases). The CDR3 has 15 amino acids. The V gene lost 0 bases and the J gene lost 5 bases, with 17 bases spanning the gap. Germline CDR1 GTSNPN, CDR2 SVGIG (reference sequence). The DNA for the CDR3 is TGTGCCTGGAGTGTAACCAGGGGATATGGAAACGAGCAGTACTTC. Translated: CAWSVTRGYGNEQYF.

This chain uses TRBV19 with TRBJ1-2; D may be TRBD1 (5 bases). The CDR3 spans 13 residues. Per the germline V gene, CDR1 is LNHDA and CDR2 is SQIVND (reference sequence). Trimming cost V 3 bases and J 6 bases, with 11 bases left between them. CDR3 sequence: CASSIGTAHGYTF. CDR3 nucleotide sequence: TGTGCCAGTAGTATTGGGACTGCCCATGGCTACACCTTC.